Listed here are 24 T cell receptor beta chains from one sample, sequenced in a study of blood T cell repertoires in COVID-19. Sequencing used immunoSEQ multiplex PCR; TCRdb keeps in-frame clones, though not all of them. The table includes about 320,000 clones, approximately 85% detected once. Sequenced: peripheral blood. The receptors come from a human donor in a cohort sampled during active COVID-19.

The CDR3 DNA is TGCGCCAGCAGCTGGGACAGGGGCTACGAGCAGTACTTC. Translating it yields CASSWDRGYEQYF. J is TRBJ2-7 and V is TRBV5-1, with 10 positions matching TRBD1. Germline V gene data show CDR1 as SGHRS and CDR2 as YFSETQ. The J segment lost 3 bases and the V segment lost 3 bases, leaving 0 bases of the junction unmatched. The CDR3 is 13 residues long.

The chain uses TRBV7-9 and TRBJ1-1; D is unresolved. V lost 1 base to trimming and J lost 4 bases, with 4 bases between them. Looked up from germline, CDR1 is SEHNR and CDR2 is FQNEAQ (reference sequence). The CDR3 sequence is 12 residues long. As DNA, the CDR3 is TGTGCCAGCAGCTTAGGTAGCACTGAAGCTTTCTTT. Protein sequence: CASSLGSTEAFF.

The gene calls are TRBV29-1 and TRBJ2-7; 10 nucleotides match TRBD1. CDR3 size: 12 residues. The V segment lost 6 bases and the J segment 6 bases; nucleotides outside the gene matches: 5. CDR1 is SQVTM and CDR2 is ANQGSEA in the germline V gene. In DNA form, the CDR3 reads TGCAGCGTCGGACAGGGGGTAACCGAGCAGTACTTC. Protein: CSVGQGVTEQYF.

This sequence joins TRBV3-1 (or the pseudogene TRBV3-2) and TRBJ2-5; 11 bases are a match to TRBD2. The junction had 3 bases not matched to a gene; V was cut back by 4 bases and J by 5 bases. Germline values: CDR1 LGHDT, CDR2 YNNKEL (reference sequence). The CDR3 loop spans 14 amino acids. CDR3 residues: CASSPGTSGETQYF. DNA of the CDR3: TGTGCCAGCAGCCCCGGGACTAGCGGCGAGACCCAGTACTTC.

The chain links TRBV30 to TRBJ1-1; 8 bases map to TRBD1. Trimming cost V 0 bases and J 1 base; bases outside gene matches: 1. The CDR3 has 14 amino acids. In germline, CDR1 is GTSNPN, CDR2 SVGIG (reference sequence). As DNA, the CDR3 is TGTGCCTGGAGTGTCGGACAGGGGAACACTGAAGCTTTCTTT. This translates into CAWSVGQGNTEAFF.

This sequence joins TRBV5-6 and TRBJ2-7; D is undetermined. Trimming stripped 4 bases from V and 5 bases from J, with 10 bases between. This CDR3 has 12 amino acids. The germline V gene has CDR1 SGHDT and CDR2 YYEEEE. The CDR3 bases are TGTGCCAGCAGCCTCGGGTCGGACGAGCAGTACTTC. This translates into CASSLGSDEQYF.

The gene calls are TRBV6-5 and TRBJ2-7; 7 bases are shared with TRBD1. J gave up 0 bases and V 8 bases, and 10 bases lay outside the gene matches. The CDR3 totals 15 residues. The germline CDR1 and CDR2 sequences are MNHEY and SVGAGI. The CDR3 region has the DNA TGTGCCAGCCGGGGAGTGGCAGGGGGCTCCTACGAGCAGTACTTC. This encodes CASRGVAGGSYEQYF.

This chain connects TRBV5-6 to TRBJ1-5, with TRBD1 matching over 9 bases. Germline CDR1 and CDR2: SGHDT and YYEEEE. The CDR3 consists of 15 residues. Trimming took 3 bases from V and 3 from J; bases not matched to a gene: 4. CDR3 DNA: TGTGCCAGCAGCTCCGGGACAGGGATCAATCAGCCCCAGCATTTT. Residues: CASSSGTGINQPQHF.

The rearrangement links TRBV28 to TRBJ1-1; D is unresolved. The CDR3 is 16 residues long. Germline-derived CDR1 and CDR2 are MDHEN and SYDVKM. Trimming cost V 6 bases and J 4 bases, with 21 bases left between them. The CDR3 bases are TGTGCCAGCAGCTCGACACGGGGTTATGAGCGCACTGAAGCTTTCTTT. Its protein is CASSSTRGYERTEAFF.

The rearrangement uses TRBV24-1 and TRBJ1-5; D remains ambiguous. Trimming shortened V by 3 bases and J by 4 bases, and 6 bases separated the two germline ends. Germline V gene lookup returns CDR1 KGHDR and CDR2 SFDVKD. This CDR3 spans 13 amino acids. Here the CDR3 DNA reads TGTGCCACCAGTGATGAGGATAATCAGCCCCAGCATTTT. Amino acid sequence: CATSDEDNQPQHF.

V usage is TRBV30 and J usage is TRBJ2-5; D might be TRBD1 (6 bases). This CDR3 comprises 12 residues. Trimming left V 4 bases short and J 7 bases short, with 13 bases between. Germline lookup yields CDR1 GTSNPN and CDR2 SVGIG (reference sequence). CDR3 DNA: TGTGCCTGGACCCCAGGGGCTGCGACCCAGTACTTC. Its protein product is CAWTPGAATQYF.

The chain couples TRBV13 to TRBJ2-7; perhaps TRBD1 as D (6 bases). The V end was cut by 4 bases, the J end by 2 bases, with 12 bases between. The CDR3 covers 14 residues. Germline assignment: CDR1 PRHDT and CDR2 FYEKMQ (reference sequence). CDR3 sequence: CASSSQTGPYEQYF. CDR3 bases: TGTGCCAGCAGCTCTCAGACAGGACCCTACGAGCAGTACTTC.

A single count supports this clone. The chain uses TRBV10-3 and TRBJ1-1; TRBD1 aligns across 7 bases. This CDR3 spans 13 amino acids. Germline trimming cut 4 bases from V and 5 bases from J; bases unmatched to any gene: 4. Germline assignment: CDR1 ENHRY and CDR2 SYGVKD. Written as DNA, the CDR3 is TGTGCCATCAGTGCGACAGGGAAAACTGAAGCTTTCTTT. Its protein product is CAISATGKTEAFF.

The chain recombines TRBV12-3 or TRBV12-4 with TRBJ1-1; D call uncertain. The CDR3 loop spans 12 amino acids. The ends were cut back, 5 bases at V and 3 bases at J, with 7 bases in the middle. This chain's CDR3 is CASSQSDTEAFF. The CDR3 DNA sequence: TGTGCCAGCAGTCAGTCCGACACTGAAGCTTTCTTT.

The J gene is TRBJ1-2, the V gene TRBV3-1 (or the pseudogene TRBV3-2); D uncertain. V was trimmed by 1 base and J by 8 bases, leaving 11 bases between them. The germline V gene has CDR1 LGHDT and CDR2 YNNKEL (reference sequence). The CDR3 is 13 amino acids. In nucleotides, the CDR3 is TGTGCCAGCAGCCAAGCCCAAGTGAGGGGCTACACCTTC. Its translation: CASSQAQVRGYTF.

The table lists this clone with a count of one. This sequence joins TRBV7-3 and TRBJ1-5, with D possibly matching TRBD1 (6 bases). Germline lookup yields CDR1 SGHTA and CDR2 FQGTGA. This CDR3 has 19 residues. Trimming cost V 5 bases and J 0 bases, with 23 bases left between them. Written as DNA, the CDR3 is TGTGCCAGCAGCCTCCCCGAGGGGGGGACCTACTATAGCAATCAGCCCCAGCATTTT. This codes for CASSLPEGGTYYSNQPQHF. The complete variable domain, with remaining parts taken from reference TRBV7-3 and TRBJ1-5, reads GAGVSQTPSNKVTEKGKYVELRCDPISGHTALYWYRQSLGQGPEFLIYFQGTGAADDSGLPNDRFFAVRPEGSVSTLKIQRTERGDSAVYLCASSLPEGGTYYSNQPQHFGDGTRLSIL.

The V and J genes are TRBV24-1 and TRBJ1-5; 7 nucleotides match TRBD1. The V gene's germline CDR1 is KGHDR and CDR2 SFDVKD. V dropped 4 bases and J dropped 0; count of bases not matched to a gene: 8. CDR3 size: 17 residues. CDR3: CATSETGTDYSNQPQHF. In DNA, the CDR3 is TGTGCCACCAGTGAGACCGGGACAGACTATAGCAATCAGCCCCAGCATTTT.

The chain has TRBV7-2 and TRBJ2-4; 11 nucleotides agree with TRBD1. In germline, CDR1 is SGHTA, CDR2 FQGNSA. The V gene end was trimmed by 1 base and the J gene end by 11 bases; junction bases not matched to a gene: 4. This CDR3 is built from 14 residues. The CDR3 nucleotides are TGTGCCAGCAGCTTAGAGGGACAGGGGGGTGTTCAGTACTTC. Translating gives CASSLEGQGGVQYF.

There are a few counts of this clone. J is TRBJ1-5 and V is TRBV19; D remains unclear. Germline loops: CDR1 LNHDA, CDR2 SQIVND (reference sequence). The CDR3 extends over 15 amino acids. Trimming left V 3 bases short and J 4 bases short, with 13 bases between. The DNA of the CDR3 is TGTGCCAGTAGTATTTGGTGGCAACCTAATCAGCCCCAGCATTTT. As protein: CASSIWWQPNQPQHF.

The chain is built from TRBV7-9 and TRBJ1-2, with TRBD1 matching over 9 bases. V shed 5 bases and J 3 bases; nucleotides not matched to a gene: 10. Germline V CDR1 and CDR2: SEHNR, FQNEAQ (reference sequence). The CDR3 is 16 amino acids. The CDR3 DNA is TGTGCCAGCAGCCCCCAAGGACAGGGGCAGGACTATGGCTACACCTTC. Translation gives CASSPQGQGQDYGYTF.

This clone has just a few counts. This chain links TRBV7-6 with TRBJ2-7; 7 bases agree with TRBD1. Trimming at V came to 5 bases and at J to 2 bases, leaving 6 bases not matched to a gene. CDR1 and CDR2 (germline): SGHVS, FNYEAQ. The CDR3 runs 14 residues. CDR3 nucleotide sequence: TGTGCCAGCAGCCCGGGACAGATAGCCTACGAGCAGTACTTC. Encoded protein: CASSPGQIAYEQYF. The variable domain in full, completed from reference TRBV7-6 and TRBJ2-7, reads GAGVSQSPRYKVTKRGQDVALRCDPISGHVSLYWYRQALGQGPEFLTYFNYEAQQDKSGLPNDRFSAERPEGSISTLTIQRTEQRDSAMYRCASSPGQIAYEQYFGPGTRLTVT.

The V gene is TRBV5-1, the J gene TRBJ1-1; 8 nucleotides align to TRBD1. Germline V gives CDR1 SGHRS, CDR2 YFSETQ. This CDR3 is 17 amino acids long. Trimming took 4 bases from V and 2 from J; bases not matched to a gene: 13. CDR3 sequence (DNA): TGCGCCAGCAGCATAGTTCGCGGACAGGGAATCAACACTGAAGCTTTCTTT. Encoded protein: CASSIVRGQGINTEAFF.

The chain uses TRBV2 and TRBJ1-1; 12 bases map to TRBD1. Per germline, CDR1 SNHLY and CDR2 FYNNEI. V lost 5 bases and J lost 3; bases outside the gene matches: 13. The CDR3 has 18 amino acids. The CDR3 protein is CASSIIPGTGGSDTEAFF. CDR3 nucleotides: TGTGCCAGCAGTATAATCCCCGGGACAGGGGGCTCGGACACTGAAGCTTTCTTT. Full variable domain (missing parts from reference TRBV2 and TRBJ1-1): EPEVTQTPSHQVTQMGQEVILRCVPISNHLYFYWYRQILGQKVEFLVSFYNNEISEKSEIFDDQFSVERPDGSNFTLKIRSTKLEDSAMYFCASSIIPGTGGSDTEAFFGQGTRLTVV.

V gene TRBV6-5 combines with J gene TRBJ1-5, with TRBD1 identical over 7 bases. V lost 8 bases, J lost 7 bases, and 11 bases stayed unmatched. Germline values: CDR1 MNHEY, CDR2 SVGAGI. The CDR3 sequence is 14 residues long. The CDR3 DNA reads TGTGCCAGCTGGTCCGACAGGGAGAGGCAGCCCCAGCATTTT. Translation gives CASWSDRERQPQHF.